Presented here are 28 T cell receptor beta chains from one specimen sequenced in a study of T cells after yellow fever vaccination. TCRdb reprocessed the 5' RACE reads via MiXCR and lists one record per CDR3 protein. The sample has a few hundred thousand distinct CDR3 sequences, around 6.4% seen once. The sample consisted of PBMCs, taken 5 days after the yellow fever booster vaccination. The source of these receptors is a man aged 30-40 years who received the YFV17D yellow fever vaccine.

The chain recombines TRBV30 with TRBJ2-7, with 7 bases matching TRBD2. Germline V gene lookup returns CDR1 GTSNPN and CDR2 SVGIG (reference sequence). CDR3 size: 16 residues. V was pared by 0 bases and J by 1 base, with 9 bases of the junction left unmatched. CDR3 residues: CAWSVLGGSTSYEQYF. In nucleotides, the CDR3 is TGTGCCTGGAGTGTACTGGGCGGGAGTACATCCTACGAGCAGTACTTC.

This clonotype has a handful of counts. The CDR3 is CAHRAREGYGYTF. The CDR3 bases are TGTGCCCACAGGGCCAGGGAGGGCTATGGCTACACCTTC. The chain uses TRBV10-3 and TRBJ1-2; D might be TRBD1 (6 bases). V was cut by 11 bases and J by 4 bases, with 17 bases left in between. The CDR3 loop spans 13 amino acids. Germline loops: CDR1 ENHRY, CDR2 SYGVKD.

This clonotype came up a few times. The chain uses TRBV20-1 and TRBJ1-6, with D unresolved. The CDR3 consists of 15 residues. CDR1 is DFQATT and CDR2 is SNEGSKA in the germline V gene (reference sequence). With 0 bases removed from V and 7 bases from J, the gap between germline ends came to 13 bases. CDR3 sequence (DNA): TGCAGTGCTAGAGATCCCTCTACCTGGAATTCACCCCTCCACTTT. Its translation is CSARDPSTWNSPLHF.

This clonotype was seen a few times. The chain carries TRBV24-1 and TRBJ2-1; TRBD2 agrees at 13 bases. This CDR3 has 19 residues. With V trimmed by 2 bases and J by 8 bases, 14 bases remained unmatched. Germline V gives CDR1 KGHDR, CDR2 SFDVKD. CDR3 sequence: CATSDSDVRTSGRWYEQFF. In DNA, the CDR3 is TGTGCCACCAGTGATTCAGACGTTAGGACTAGCGGGAGATGGTATGAGCAGTTCTTC.

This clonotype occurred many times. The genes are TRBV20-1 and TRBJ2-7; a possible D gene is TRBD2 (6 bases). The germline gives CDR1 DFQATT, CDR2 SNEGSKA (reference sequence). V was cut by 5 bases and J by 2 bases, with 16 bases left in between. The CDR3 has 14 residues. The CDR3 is CSAGPGLDPYEQYF. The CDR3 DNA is TGCAGTGCTGGACCGGGACTGGACCCCTACGAGCAGTACTTC.

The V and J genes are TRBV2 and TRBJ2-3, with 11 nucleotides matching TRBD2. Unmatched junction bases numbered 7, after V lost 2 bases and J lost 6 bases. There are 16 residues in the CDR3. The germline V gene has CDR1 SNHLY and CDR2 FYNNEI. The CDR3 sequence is CASSEFASGRWDTQYF. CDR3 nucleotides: TGTGCCAGCAGTGAATTCGCTAGCGGGAGGTGGGATACGCAGTATTTT.

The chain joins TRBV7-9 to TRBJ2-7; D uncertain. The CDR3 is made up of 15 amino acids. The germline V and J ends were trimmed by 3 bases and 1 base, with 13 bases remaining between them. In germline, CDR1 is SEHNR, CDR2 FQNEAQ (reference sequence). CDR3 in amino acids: CASSFTSDGSYEQYF. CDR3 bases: TGTGCCAGCAGCTTCACCTCGGACGGGTCCTACGAGCAGTACTTC.

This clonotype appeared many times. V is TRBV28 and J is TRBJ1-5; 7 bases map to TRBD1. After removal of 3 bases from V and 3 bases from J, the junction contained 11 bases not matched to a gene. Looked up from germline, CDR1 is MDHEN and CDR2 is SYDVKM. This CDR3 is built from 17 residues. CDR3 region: CASSFPLGQKINQPQHF. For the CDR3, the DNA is TGTGCCAGCAGTTTCCCACTGGGACAGAAAATCAATCAGCCCCAGCATTTT.

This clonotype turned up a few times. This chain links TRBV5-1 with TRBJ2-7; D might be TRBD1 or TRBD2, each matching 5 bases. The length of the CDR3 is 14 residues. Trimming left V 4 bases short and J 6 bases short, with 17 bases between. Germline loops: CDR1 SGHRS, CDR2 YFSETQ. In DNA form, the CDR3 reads TGCGCCAGCAGCGATCGGGACGTCCCCCCCGAGCAGTACTTC. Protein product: CASSDRDVPPEQYF.

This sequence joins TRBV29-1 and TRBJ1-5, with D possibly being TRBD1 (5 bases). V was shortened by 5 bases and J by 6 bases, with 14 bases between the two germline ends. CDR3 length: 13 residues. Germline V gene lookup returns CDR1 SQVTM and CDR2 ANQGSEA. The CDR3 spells CSVTQGVGQPQHF. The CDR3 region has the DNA TGCAGCGTTACGCAGGGAGTGGGTCAGCCCCAGCATTTT.

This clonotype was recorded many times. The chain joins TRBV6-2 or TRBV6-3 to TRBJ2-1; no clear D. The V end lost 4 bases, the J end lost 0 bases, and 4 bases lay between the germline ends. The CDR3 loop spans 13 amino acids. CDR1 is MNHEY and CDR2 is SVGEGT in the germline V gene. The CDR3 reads CASSSGSYNEQFF. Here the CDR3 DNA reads TGTGCCAGCAGTTCCGGCTCCTACAATGAGCAGTTCTTC.

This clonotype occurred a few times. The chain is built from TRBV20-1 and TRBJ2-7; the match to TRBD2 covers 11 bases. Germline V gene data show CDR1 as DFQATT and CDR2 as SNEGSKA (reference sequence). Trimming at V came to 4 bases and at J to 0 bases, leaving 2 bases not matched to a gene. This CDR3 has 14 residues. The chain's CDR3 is CSAIAGGSSYEQYF. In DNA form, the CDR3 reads TGCAGTGCTATAGCGGGAGGGAGCTCCTACGAGCAGTACTTC.

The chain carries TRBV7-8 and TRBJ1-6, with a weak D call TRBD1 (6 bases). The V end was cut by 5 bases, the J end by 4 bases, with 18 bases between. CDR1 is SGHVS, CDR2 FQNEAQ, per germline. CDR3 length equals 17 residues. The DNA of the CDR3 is TGTGCCAGCAGCCCGGCTGTGGGGGGCACTTATAATTCACCCCTCCACTTT. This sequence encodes CASSPAVGGTYNSPLHF.

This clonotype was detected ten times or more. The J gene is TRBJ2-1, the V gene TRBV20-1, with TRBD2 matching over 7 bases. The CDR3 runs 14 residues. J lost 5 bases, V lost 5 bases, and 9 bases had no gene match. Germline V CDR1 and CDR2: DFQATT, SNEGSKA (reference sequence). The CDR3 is CSALQVAGHNEQFF. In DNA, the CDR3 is TGCAGTGCTCTCCAGGTAGCGGGTCACAATGAGCAGTTCTTC.

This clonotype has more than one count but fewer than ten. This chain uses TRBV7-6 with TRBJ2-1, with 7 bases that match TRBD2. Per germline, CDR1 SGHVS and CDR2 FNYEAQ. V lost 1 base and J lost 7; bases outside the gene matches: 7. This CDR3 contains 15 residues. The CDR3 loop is CASSLGGRARNEQFF. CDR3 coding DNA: TGTGCCAGCAGCTTAGGGGGGAGGGCCAGGAATGAGCAGTTCTTC.

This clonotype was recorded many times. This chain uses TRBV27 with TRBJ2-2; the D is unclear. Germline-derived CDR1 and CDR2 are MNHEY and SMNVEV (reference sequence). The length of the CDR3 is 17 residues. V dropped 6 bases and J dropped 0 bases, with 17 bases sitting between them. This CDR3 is CASRPMLRSTNTGELFF. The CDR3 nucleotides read TGTGCCAGCAGACCCATGCTCCGGTCCACGAACACCGGGGAGCTGTTTTTT.

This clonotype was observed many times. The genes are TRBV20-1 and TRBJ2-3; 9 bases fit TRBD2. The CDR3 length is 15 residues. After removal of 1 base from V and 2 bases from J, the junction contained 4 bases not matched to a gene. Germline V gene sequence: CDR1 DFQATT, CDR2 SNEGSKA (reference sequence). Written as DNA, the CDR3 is TGCAGTGCTAGAGCACTAGCGGGTATCACAGATACGCAGTATTTT. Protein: CSARALAGITDTQYF.

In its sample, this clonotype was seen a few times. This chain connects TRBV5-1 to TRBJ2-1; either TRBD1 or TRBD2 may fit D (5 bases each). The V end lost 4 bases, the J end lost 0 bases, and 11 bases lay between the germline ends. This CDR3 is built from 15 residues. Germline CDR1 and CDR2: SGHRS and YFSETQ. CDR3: CASSTGTPSYNEQFF. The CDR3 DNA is TGCGCCAGCAGCACCGGGACCCCCTCCTACAATGAGCAGTTCTTC. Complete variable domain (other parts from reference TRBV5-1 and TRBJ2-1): KAGVTQTPRYLIKTRGQQVTLSCSPISGHRSVSWYQQTPGQGLQFLFEYFSETQRNKGNFPGRFSGRQFSNSRSEMNVSTLELGDSALYLCASSTGTPSYNEQFFGPGTRLTVL.

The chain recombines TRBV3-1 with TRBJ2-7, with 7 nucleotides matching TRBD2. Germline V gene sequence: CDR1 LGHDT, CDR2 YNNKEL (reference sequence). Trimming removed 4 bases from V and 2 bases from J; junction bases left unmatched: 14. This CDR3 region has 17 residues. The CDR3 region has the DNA TGTGCCAGCAGCCCCTCCCCCGGGGAGGGCCGGGCCTACGAGCAGTACTTC. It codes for CASSPSPGEGRAYEQYF.

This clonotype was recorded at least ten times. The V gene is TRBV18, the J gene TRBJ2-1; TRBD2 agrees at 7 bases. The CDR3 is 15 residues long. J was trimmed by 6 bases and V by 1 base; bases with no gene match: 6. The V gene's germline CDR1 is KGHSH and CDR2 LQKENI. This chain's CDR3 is CASSPLAGEANEQFF. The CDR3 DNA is TGTGCCAGCTCACCACTGGCGGGAGAAGCCAATGAGCAGTTCTTC.

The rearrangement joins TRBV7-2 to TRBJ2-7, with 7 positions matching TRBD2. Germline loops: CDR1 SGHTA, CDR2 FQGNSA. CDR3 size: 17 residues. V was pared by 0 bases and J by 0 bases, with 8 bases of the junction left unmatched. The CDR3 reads CASSLARKVAGSYEQYF. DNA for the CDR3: TGTGCCAGCAGCTTAGCACGCAAAGTAGCGGGCTCCTACGAGCAGTACTTC.

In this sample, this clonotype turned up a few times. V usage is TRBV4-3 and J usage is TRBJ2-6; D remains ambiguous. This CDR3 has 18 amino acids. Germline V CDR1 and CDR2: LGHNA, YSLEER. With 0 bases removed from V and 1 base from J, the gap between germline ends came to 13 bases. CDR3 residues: CASSQDSWWESGANVLTF. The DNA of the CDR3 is TGCGCCAGCAGCCAAGACTCCTGGTGGGAATCTGGGGCCAACGTCCTGACTTTC.

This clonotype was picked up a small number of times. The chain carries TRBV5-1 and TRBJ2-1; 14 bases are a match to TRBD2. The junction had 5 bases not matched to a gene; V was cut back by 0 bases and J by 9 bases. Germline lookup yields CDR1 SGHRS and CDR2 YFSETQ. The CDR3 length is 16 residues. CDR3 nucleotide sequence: TGCGCCAGCAGCTTGGTGGGACTAGCGGGGGTGGGTGAGCAGTTCTTC. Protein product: CASSLVGLAGVGEQFF.

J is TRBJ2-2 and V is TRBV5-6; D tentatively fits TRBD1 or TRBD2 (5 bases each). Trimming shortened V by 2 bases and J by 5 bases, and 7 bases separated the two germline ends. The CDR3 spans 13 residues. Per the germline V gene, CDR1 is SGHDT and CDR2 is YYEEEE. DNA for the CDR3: TGTGCCAGCAGCTTCTGGGGGACCGGGGAGCTGTTTTTT. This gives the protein CASSFWGTGELFF.

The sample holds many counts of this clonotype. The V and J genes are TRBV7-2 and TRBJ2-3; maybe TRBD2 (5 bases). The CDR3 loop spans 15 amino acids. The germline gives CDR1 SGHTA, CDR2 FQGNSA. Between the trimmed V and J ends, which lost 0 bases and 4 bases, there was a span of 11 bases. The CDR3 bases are TGTGCCAGCAGCTTAGCGTCGAGAGGGCCAGATACGCAGTATTTT. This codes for CASSLASRGPDTQYF. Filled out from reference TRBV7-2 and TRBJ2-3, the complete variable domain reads GAGVSQSPSNKVTEKGKDVELRCDPISGHTALYWYRQSLGQGLEFLIYFQGNSAPDKSGLPSDRFSAERTGGSVSTLTIQRTQQEDSAVYLCASSLASRGPDTQYFGPGTRLTVL.

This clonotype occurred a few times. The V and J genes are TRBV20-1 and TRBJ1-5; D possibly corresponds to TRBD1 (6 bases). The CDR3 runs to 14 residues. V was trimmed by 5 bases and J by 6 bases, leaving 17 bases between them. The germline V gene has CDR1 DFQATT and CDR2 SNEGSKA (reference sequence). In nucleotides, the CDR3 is TGCAGTGCTCTACAGGGAGGGTTAGGTCAGCCCCAGCATTTT. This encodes CSALQGGLGQPQHF.

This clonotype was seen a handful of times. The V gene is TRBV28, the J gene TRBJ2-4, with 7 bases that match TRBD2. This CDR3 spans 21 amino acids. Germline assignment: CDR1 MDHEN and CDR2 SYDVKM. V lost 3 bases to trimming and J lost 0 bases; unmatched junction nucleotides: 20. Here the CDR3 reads CASSLVSGRGRQFVAKNIQYF. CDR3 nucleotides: TGTGCCAGCAGTTTGGTTAGCGGGCGAGGGCGACAGTTCGTAGCCAAAAACATTCAGTACTTC.

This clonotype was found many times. CDR3 residues: CASSQNPPGLQETQYF. The DNA for the CDR3 is TGTGCCAGCAGCCAGAATCCTCCGGGGCTTCAAGAGACCCAGTACTTC. The chain employs TRBV7-2 and TRBJ2-5; either TRBD1 or TRBD2 may supply D (5 bases each). The CDR3 runs to 16 residues. Germline CDR1 and CDR2: SGHTA and FQGNSA. The V end was cut by 5 bases, the J end by 2 bases, with 18 bases between.